This T cell receptor beta chain stems from a study of ipilimumab plus nivolumab after autologous stem cell transplantation. Here immunoSEQ multiplex PCR was the method, and the copy in TCRdb shows in-frame clones only, minus some. The sample yields over 80,000 clones, 75% to 85% seen once. Germline CDR1 reads SNHLY; CDR2 reads FYNNEI. CDR3 length: 13 residues. Trimming cost V 6 bases and J 6 bases; bases outside gene matches: 5. Patients got 3 mg/kg IV nivolumab weeks 1, 4, 7, 10, then biweekly through week 26. This rearrangement joins TRBV2 to TRBJ2-4; 7 bases are a match to TRBD2. The input for sequencing was PBMCs, taken in a trial of ipilimumab plus nivolumab as post-transplant consolidation. This clonotype was obtained from a male donor with diffuse large B-cell lymphoma. CDR3 amino acids: CASRGASGNIQYF. CDR3 nucleotide sequence: TGTGCCAGCAGAGGCGCTAGCGGAAACATTCAGTACTTC. The full variable domain, completed using reference TRBV2 and TRBJ2-4, is EPEVTQTPSHQVTQMGQEVILRCVPISNHLYFYWYRQILGQKVEFLVSFYNNEISEKSEIFDDQFSVERPDGSNFTLKIRSTKLEDSAMYFCASRGASGNIQYFGAGTRLSVL.